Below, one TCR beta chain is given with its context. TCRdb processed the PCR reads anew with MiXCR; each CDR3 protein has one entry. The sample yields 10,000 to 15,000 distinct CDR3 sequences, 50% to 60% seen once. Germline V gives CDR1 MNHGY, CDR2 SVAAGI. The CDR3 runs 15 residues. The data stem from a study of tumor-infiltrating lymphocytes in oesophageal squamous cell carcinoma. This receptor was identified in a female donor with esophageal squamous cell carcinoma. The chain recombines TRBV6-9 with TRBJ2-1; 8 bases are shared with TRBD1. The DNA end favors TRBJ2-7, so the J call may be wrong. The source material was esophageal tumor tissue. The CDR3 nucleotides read TGTGCCAGCAGCCCGACAGGGGCCCCCTCCTACGAGCAGTACTTC. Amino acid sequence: CASSPTGAPSYEQYF.